This TCR beta chain was captured in a study of cytomegalovirus exposure and HLA in healthy donors. Looking at the study overall: Previous work identified around 120 million unique TCR beta sequences from around 200 million T cells. Findings of the study overall: Across donors, most TCRs were seen rarely, yet some public ones were widespread. Earlier analysis found most TCR beta V segments productive about 87% or about 30% of the time. Immune exposure information available was restricted to CMV serostatus.

The PCR was carried out with 60 Vbeta primers and 13 Jbeta primers. TCRdb's table, derived via immunoSEQ multiplex PCR, lists solely in-frame clones and lacks some. The sample has about 180,000 clones, around 80% seen once. A remark on this clone: Antigen unknown.

CDR1 is MNHEY, CDR2 SMNVEV, per germline (reference sequence). Trimming removed 8 bases from V and 2 bases from J, with 24 bases in between. The CDR3 is 18 residues long. The rearrangement joins TRBV27 to TRBJ2-2; maybe TRBD1 (6 bases). Input material: PBMCs. The TCR originated in a woman aged 30 to 39 in good health and CMV-seropositive. CDR3 in DNA: TGTGCCAGCGGCTACAGCCCTCGGGACACCTTAAACACCGGGGAGCTGTTTTTT. It codes for CASGYSPRDTLNTGELFF.